This T cell receptor beta chain was obtained from a study of Ad26.COV2.S vaccination and SARS-CoV-2 variants (dated by TCRdb to the early 2020s). In the study overall: Donors in the vaccine arm were drawn from COV1001, a multicentre, randomized, double-blind, placebo-controlled phase I-IIa trial testing Ad26.COV2.S in healthy adults. TCRbeta repertoire sequencing served as the tool for gauging how specific and how broad the SARS-CoV-2-reactive T cell receptors were following Ad26.COV2.S vaccination. Ad26.COV2.S was administered intramuscularly at a dose of 5x10^10 or 1x10^11 viral particles, either as one shot or as two shots given 56 days apart. Investigators remained blinded to trial group allocation during experiments and outcome assessment. A total of approximately 32 samples were included in the TCR-sequenced set, comprising around 19 Ad26.COV2.S vaccine recipients, 5 placebo recipients and 8 SARS-CoV-2 convalescent individuals. Trial participants were randomized into five groups of five, in which low-dose or high-dose Ad26.COV2.S was given once or twice, or placebo was given on both occasions.

CDR1 and CDR2 are drawn from the germline V gene: MNHEY, SVGAGI. There are 14 amino acids in the CDR3, from cysteine to phenylalanine inclusive. The only DNA kept is the CDR3, 42 bases in frame from the first base. Between the V and J ends, shortened by 7 bases and 0 bases respectively, the junction contains 12 bases. The immunoSEQ Assay was used to sequence TCRbeta CDR3 regions. After extraction, genomic DNA underwent amplification by bias-controlled multiplex PCR, followed by high-throughput sequencing. In the original analysis: To quantify the absolute abundance of every unique TCRbeta CDR3 region, sequences were collapsed and filtered. T cell fraction was estimated by normalization of TCRbeta template counts to usable DNA, with usable DNA being measured through amplification of reference genes present in all nucleated cells. Repertoire TCRs were annotated as SARS-CoV-2-specific when V gene, CDR3 amino acid sequence and J gene were exactly matched to a known reactive TCR set. The reference SARS-CoV-2 TCR set came from MIRA and was filtered for enrichment in COVID-19-positive ImmuneCODE repertoires, removing public or cross-reactive TCRs. Using the MIRA antigens, annotated TCRs were further analysed by specific ORF or by position within an ORF. Breadth was defined as annotated unique rearrangements over total unique productive rearrangements; depth was the summed frequency of those rearrangements. TCR breadth was compared between groups using two-sided Wilcoxon rank-sum tests. TCRdb provides this immuneACCESS table in a form limited to in-frame rearrangements. Some clones are lacking; in checked studies, under half of them reflect an unresolved V gene, and why the rest are absent is not known. That table furnishes V, J and clone size, whereas the DNA furnished D and trimming. Present in this sample are roughly 320,000 clones, roughly 84% of which were seen just once. The top ten clonotypes cover about 3.5% of the sample.

The treatment or condition label, read with the paper, signifies: around 19 received Ad26.COV2.S at low or high dose, single or two shots; several received placebo; per-sample allocation not given. Repertoires of vaccine and placebo recipients were sequenced from samples taken on day 63 after the first injection. Cohort 1b enrolled some 25 adults aged 18-55 years at a single site in Boston, USA, between 29 July and 7 August 2020. As a vaccine, Ad26.COV2.S was a replication-incompetent adenovirus type 26 vector that expressed a prefusion-stabilized SARS-CoV-2 spike protein derived from the original Wuhan strain. What the research found in general, with its limitations: Spike-specific TCR breadth was higher in Ad26.COV2.S recipients than in placebo recipients (P = 0.0014). After vaccination, substantial breadth of spike-specific CD8+ and CD4+ T cell responses was reported. The authors noted that total T cell responses may have been underestimated by the TCR breadth and depth analyses. Vaccine and placebo recipients had similar non-spike TCR breadth, a finding consistent with the vaccine containing only spike. The study was not powered for comparison of responses between vaccine doses or regimens.

Remarks on this clone: No antigen is known for it. Per-base qualities were not stored, and no clone one base away is much larger.

The V and J segments used are TRBV6-5 and TRBJ1-1, with the D gene too uncertain to name. This receptor was obtained from a person aged 18-60 years who received the Ad26.COV2.S COVID-19 vaccine or a placebo. Sequenced here: peripheral blood, sampled in a trial of Ad26.COV2.S vaccine versus placebo. The CDR3 amino acid sequence is: CASKEGNLNTEAFF. The nucleotides are TGTGCCAGCAAGGAAGGGAACCTGAACACTGAAGCTTTCTTT.